This T cell receptor (beta chain) originates from a study of cytomegalovirus exposure and HLA in healthy donors. Notes on the study in general: With further analysis later on, most CMV-associated TCR beta chains appeared HLA-restricted.

PCR employed 60 Vbeta and 13 Jbeta primers. The method was immunoSEQ multiplex PCR; TCRdb's version includes in-frame clones alone and lacks a portion of them. The data hold roughly 66,000 clones, with around three quarters observed a single time. In the case of this clone: The antigen remains undetermined.

The receptor comes from a man in his fifties in good health and CMV-seronegative. Sequenced: PBMCs.

The CDR3 loop reads CASSSRWGQGGTDTQYF. Written as DNA, the CDR3 is TGTGCCAGCAGCTCCCGGTGGGGACAGGGAGGAACAGATACGCAGTATTTT. The chain combines TRBV11-2 with TRBJ2-3; 9 nucleotides align to TRBD1. V was pared by 4 bases and J by 3 bases, with 11 bases of the junction left unmatched. Per the germline V gene, CDR1 is SGHAT and CDR2 is FQNNGV. CDR3 length: 17 amino acids.